The 22 T cell receptor beta chains below come from one sample, sequenced in a study of CD8 T cells in Susac syndrome. RNA totalling 0.5 to 1 ug underwent reverse transcription with random hexamers. One entry per CDR3 protein, called by TCRdb with MiXCR from the immunoSEQ multiplex PCR reads. The table records about 64,000 distinct CDR3 sequences, roughly 94% of them present only once. The material sequenced was CD8+ T cells from PBMCs. Source of these receptors: a human donor with multiple sclerosis.

This clonotype was picked up a small number of times. CDR3: CASSLVTGELFF. CDR3 bases: TGTGCCAGCAGTCTCGTAACCGGGGAGCTGTTTTTT. The chain employs TRBV12-3 or TRBV12-4 and TRBJ2-2; D is ambiguous. V dropped 5 bases and J dropped 5 bases, with 6 bases sitting between them. This CDR3 is built from 12 residues.

This rearrangement joins TRBV28 to TRBJ1-4, with 8 bases identical to TRBD1. The CDR3 spans 14 residues. J was trimmed by 4 bases and V by 9 bases; bases with no gene match: 7. Germline CDR1 is MDHEN and CDR2 is SYDVKM. CDR3 sequence reads: CASLTGGRNEKLFF. CDR3 bases: TGTGCCAGTCTAACAGGGGGTCGTAATGAAAAACTGTTTTTT.

This chain connects TRBV9 to TRBJ2-2; 8 positions agree with TRBD1. CDR1 is SGDLS, CDR2 YYNGEE, per germline. The CDR3 has 15 residues. J gave up 6 bases and V 4 bases, and 8 bases lay outside the gene matches. The CDR3 sequence is CASSPTGEWAGELFF. The CDR3 DNA reads as TGTGCCAGCAGCCCGACAGGGGAATGGGCCGGGGAGCTGTTTTTT.

This chain joins TRBV7-2 and TRBJ1-1; no reliable D call. This CDR3 is 17 amino acids long. Trimming took off 5 bases at V and 3 bases at J, with 22 bases between the two ends. Germline V gene data show CDR1 as SGHTA and CDR2 as FQGNSA. The CDR3 loop reads CASSRPGATTEDTEAFF. CDR3 sequence (DNA): TGTGCCAGCAGCCGTCCCGGTGCCACCACGGAGGACACTGAAGCTTTCTTT.

The chain employs TRBV2 and TRBJ2-1; D remains ambiguous. V was pared by 4 bases and J by 7 bases, with 11 bases between. The germline CDR1 and CDR2 sequences are SNHLY and FYNNEI. This CDR3 has 13 residues. CDR3 in DNA: TGTGCCAGCAGTGTGGGTAGCACGAATGAGCAGTTCTTC. Encoded protein: CASSVGSTNEQFF.

This chain uses TRBV7-3 with TRBJ2-7; no reliable D call. Germline CDR1 SGHTA, CDR2 FQGTGA. The CDR3 is 15 residues long. V was pared by 7 bases and J by 0 bases, with 16 bases between. CDR3 protein: CASTALTPPSYEQYF. The CDR3 DNA reads as TGTGCCAGCACCGCCCTGACCCCCCCCTCCTACGAGCAGTACTTC.

This clonotype was picked up a small number of times. V and J are TRBV11-2 and TRBJ2-1, with 7 bases matching TRBD1. CDR1 and CDR2 from the germline V gene are SGHAT and FQNNGV. The CDR3 consists of 16 residues. V trimming: 0 bases; J trimming: 5 bases; junction bases outside the gene matches: 7. CDR3 bases: TGTGCCAGCAGCTTAGAGTTTACAGGGGCAAACAATGAGCAGTTCTTC. Translated: CASSLEFTGANNEQFF.

The chain carries TRBV12-3 or TRBV12-4 and TRBJ2-7, with D uncertain. V was cut by 1 base and J by 6 bases, with 16 bases left in between. The CDR3 totals 15 residues. Written as DNA, the CDR3 is TGTGCCAGCAGTTTAGGGGCCAGGTCACTTAGCGAGCAGTACTTC. It is translated as CASSLGARSLSEQYF.

This chain connects TRBV2 to TRBJ2-3, with D perhaps given as TRBD1 or TRBD2 (5 bases each). The germline CDR1 and CDR2 sequences are SNHLY and FYNNEI. V was cut by 6 bases and J by 1 base, with 14 bases left in between. There are 15 residues in the CDR3. CDR3 amino acids: CASRTSGTGTDTQYF. Written as DNA, the CDR3 is TGTGCCAGCAGGACCTCCGGGACGGGCACAGATACGCAGTATTTT.

This sequence joins TRBV15 and TRBJ2-1; perhaps TRBD2 as D (6 bases). V lost 3 bases and J lost 3, with 12 bases in between. CDR1 is LNHNV, CDR2 YYDKDF, per germline (reference sequence). The CDR3 has 15 residues. This CDR3 reads CATSSLSGDYNEQFF. DNA of the CDR3: TGTGCCACCAGCAGTCTGTCGGGAGACTACAATGAGCAGTTCTTC.

The CDR3 reads CASSADRGQETQYF. CDR3 bases: TGTGCCAGCAGCGCGGACAGGGGGCAAGAGACCCAGTACTTC. The chain has TRBV12-3 or TRBV12-4 and TRBJ2-5; 10 bases are a match to TRBD1. Trimming took 6 bases from V and 2 from J; bases not matched to a gene: 3. CDR3 size: 14 residues.

V is TRBV29-1 and J is TRBJ2-1; D might be TRBD1 (5 bases). The germline V and J ends were trimmed by 6 bases and 0 bases, with 18 bases remaining between them. The CDR3 totals 16 residues. The V gene's germline CDR1 is SQVTM and CDR2 ANQGSEA. CDR3 sequence: CSVPPTAESSYNEQFF. CDR3 nucleotides: TGCAGCGTCCCCCCGACAGCAGAATCCTCCTACAATGAGCAGTTCTTC.

The V gene is TRBV30, the J gene TRBJ1-4; D remains unclear. There are 13 residues in the CDR3. Germline-derived CDR1 and CDR2 are GTSNPN and SVGIG (reference sequence). V lost 0 bases, J lost 8 bases, and 10 bases lay in between. As DNA, the CDR3 is TGTGCCTGGAGTGTATCGACCGGGGAAAAACTGTTTTTT. Translating gives CAWSVSTGEKLFF.

The CDR3 DNA reads as TGCAGTGCTAGATCCGGGACCCAAGGGGGCGAGACCCAGTACTTC. It is translated as CSARSGTQGGETQYF. The chain recombines TRBV20-1 with TRBJ2-5; 7 positions match TRBD1. J gave up 5 bases and V 2 bases, and 11 bases lay outside the gene matches. In germline, CDR1 is DFQATT, CDR2 SNEGSKA (reference sequence). The CDR3 extends over 15 amino acids.

The chain recombines TRBV6-6 with TRBJ1-1, with D unresolved. Germline values: CDR1 MNHNY, CDR2 SVGAGI (reference sequence). The CDR3 loop spans 14 amino acids. Trimming removed 2 bases from V and 1 base from J, with 8 bases in between. The CDR3 DNA is TGTGCCAGCAGTTACACGGCAGGGAACACTGAAGCTTTCTTT. As protein: CASSYTAGNTEAFF.

The chain uses TRBV7-9 and TRBJ2-7; D may be TRBD2 (5 bases). CDR3 length equals 13 residues. Per germline, CDR1 SEHNR and CDR2 FQNEAQ (reference sequence). V lost 0 bases and J lost 5, with 8 bases in between. The DNA of the CDR3 is TGTGCCAGCAGCTTAGCGACCGGGGACGAGCAGTACTTC. Translating gives CASSLATGDEQYF.

The chain links TRBV5-4 to TRBJ2-7; D could derive from TRBD1 or TRBD2 (5 bases each). The CDR3 totals 13 residues. V shed 1 base and J shed 5 bases, with 10 bases lying between them. Germline assignment: CDR1 SGHNT and CDR2 YYREEE (reference sequence). CDR3 bases: TGTGCCAGCAGCTTGCGAGGGGCAAACGAGCAGTACTTC. It is translated as CASSLRGANEQYF.

The chain employs TRBV19 and TRBJ1-2; D may be TRBD1 (6 bases). V was pared by 7 bases and J by 2 bases, with 14 bases between. The germline gives CDR1 LNHDA, CDR2 SQIVND (reference sequence). The CDR3 is made up of 14 amino acids. The CDR3 sequence is CASMAQGLNYGYTF. Here the CDR3 DNA reads TGTGCCAGTATGGCGCAGGGGCTGAACTATGGCTACACCTTC. The full variable domain, completed using reference TRBV19 and TRBJ1-2, is DGGITQSPKYLFRKEGQNVTLSCEQNLNHDAMYWYRQDPGQGLRLIYYSQIVNDFQKGDIAEGYSVSREKKESFPLTVTSAQKNPTAFYLCASMAQGLNYGYTFGSGTRLTVV.

The chain employs TRBV4-1 and TRBJ2-7; D is perhaps TRBD1 (6 bases). Germline-derived CDR1 and CDR2 are MGHRA and YSYEKL. Deletions cut 2 bases from V and 0 bases from J, with 11 bases between. The CDR3 has 15 residues. Written as DNA, the CDR3 is TGCGCCAGCAGCCAATTCCGGGACATCTCCTACGAGCAGTACTTC. Protein: CASSQFRDISYEQYF.

The CDR3 coding sequence is TGTGCCAGCAGTGACCGGGAGCAGTACTTC. This sequence encodes CASSDREQYF. V usage is TRBV28 and J usage is TRBJ2-7; no firm D call. Germline assignment: CDR1 MDHEN and CDR2 SYDVKM. V lost 5 bases to trimming and J lost 7 bases, with 6 bases between them. The CDR3 covers 10 residues.

This clonotype came up once. The rearrangement joins TRBV6-4 to TRBJ2-2; TRBD1 might be the D (5 bases). The CDR3 has 13 amino acids. The germline CDR1 and CDR2 sequences are MRHNA and SNTAGT. The V gene lost 4 bases and the J gene lost 3 bases, with 6 bases spanning the gap. DNA for the CDR3: TGTGCCAGCAGTGGGACATACACCGGGGAGCTGTTTTTT. Its protein product is CASSGTYTGELFF.

The rearrangement links TRBV11-2 to TRBJ1-2, with a tentative D call TRBD1 (6 bases). This CDR3 is 15 amino acids long. V lost 4 bases to trimming and J lost 4 bases, with 16 bases between them. Germline assignment: CDR1 SGHAT and CDR2 FQNNGV. Written as DNA, the CDR3 is TGTGCCAGCAGCTCCACAGGGTTATCGGTCTATGGCTACACCTTC. Encoded protein: CASSSTGLSVYGYTF.